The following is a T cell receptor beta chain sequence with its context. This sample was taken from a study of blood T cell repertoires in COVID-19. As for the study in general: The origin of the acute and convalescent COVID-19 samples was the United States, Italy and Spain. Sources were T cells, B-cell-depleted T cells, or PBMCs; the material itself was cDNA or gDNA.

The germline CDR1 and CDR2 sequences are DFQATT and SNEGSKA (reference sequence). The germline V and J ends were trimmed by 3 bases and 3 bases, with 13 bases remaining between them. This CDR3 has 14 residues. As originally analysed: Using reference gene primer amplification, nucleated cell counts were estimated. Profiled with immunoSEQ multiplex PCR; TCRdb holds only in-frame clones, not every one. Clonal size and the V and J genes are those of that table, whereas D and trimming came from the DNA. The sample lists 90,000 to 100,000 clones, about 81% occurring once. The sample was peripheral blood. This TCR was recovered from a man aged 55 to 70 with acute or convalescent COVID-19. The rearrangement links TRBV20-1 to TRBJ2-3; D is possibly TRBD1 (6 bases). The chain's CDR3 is CSASLQGNTDTQYF. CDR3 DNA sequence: TGCAGTGCTAGTCTACAGGGAAATACAGATACGCAGTATTTT.